These 12 T cell receptor beta chains originate from one sample sequenced in a study of blood T cell repertoires in COVID-19. TCRdb's copy holds only in-frame clones and misses some; the assay was immunoSEQ multiplex PCR. The sample shows about 98,000 clones, almost 85% of them seen only once. The sample consisted of peripheral blood. The receptors derive from a man aged 40-55 years with active or convalescent COVID-19.

This chain joins TRBV27 and TRBJ2-2; 8 bases line up with TRBD1. With 1 base clipped from V and 1 base from J, the junction kept 5 bases outside the gene matches. The CDR3 covers 17 residues. Looked up from germline, CDR1 is MNHEY and CDR2 is SMNVEV (reference sequence). DNA of the CDR3: TGTGCCAGCAGTTTATTCGGACAGGGCGGGAACACCGGGGAGCTGTTTTTT. This encodes CASSLFGQGGNTGELFF.

The chain couples TRBV18 to TRBJ2-7, with TRBD1 matching 7 bases. Germline V lookup: CDR1 KGHSH, CDR2 LQKENI. This CDR3 contains 14 residues. With 5 bases clipped from V and 3 bases from J, the junction kept 7 bases outside the gene matches. The CDR3: CASSSRTGNYEQYF. The CDR3 region has the DNA TGTGCCAGCTCATCTCGGACAGGCAACTACGAGCAGTACTTC.

This clone is medium-sized (0.01 to 0.1%). The chain is built from TRBV9 and TRBJ2-1; 9 bases map to TRBD1. CDR1 SGDLS and CDR2 YYNGEE come from the germline V gene. There are 17 residues in the CDR3. V gave up 4 bases and J gave up 9 bases; unmatched junction bases: 17. CDR3 bases: TGTGCCAGCAGCTTTTCATCCGGGACAGGGTTTTACGGTGAGCAGTTCTTC. Translation: CASSFSSGTGFYGEQFF.

This rearrangement joins TRBV7-3 to TRBJ2-1, with 9 nucleotides matching TRBD2. The J segment lost 9 bases and the V segment lost 5 bases, leaving 11 bases of the junction unmatched. Germline lookup yields CDR1 SGHTA and CDR2 FQGTGA. The CDR3 consists of 15 residues. The CDR3 loop is CASSPRGGAIGEQFF. CDR3 DNA: TGTGCCAGCAGCCCACGCGGGGGGGCCATCGGTGAGCAGTTCTTC.

The rearrangement links TRBV7-2 to TRBJ2-1; 11 nucleotides match TRBD2. Germline CDR1 reads SGHTA; CDR2 reads FQGNSA. The CDR3 runs 17 residues. Trimming cost V 3 bases and J 4 bases; bases outside gene matches: 8. The CDR3 spells CASSFDILAGGYNEQFF. The CDR3 DNA follows: TGTGCCAGCAGCTTTGATATTTTAGCGGGGGGGTACAATGAGCAGTTCTTC.

The gene calls are TRBV5-5 and TRBJ2-5; D is undetermined. Germline lookup yields CDR1 SGHKS and CDR2 YYEKEE (reference sequence). CDR3 length equals 11 residues. The V end lost 4 bases, the J end lost 4 bases, and 5 bases lay between the germline ends. CDR3 coding DNA: TGTGCCAGCAGCGGGCGAGAGACCCAGTACTTC. It specifies CASSGRETQYF.

V gene TRBV6-5 combines with J gene TRBJ2-3; the match to TRBD1 covers 7 bases. V shed 4 bases and J 2 bases; nucleotides not matched to a gene: 6. This CDR3 comprises 15 residues. Germline lookup yields CDR1 MNHEY and CDR2 SVGAGI. In DNA form, the CDR3 reads TGTGCCAGCAGTTTGACAGGGCTTCTCACAGATACGCAGTATTTT. This translates into CASSLTGLLTDTQYF.

This chain uses TRBV5-1 with TRBJ2-5; D unresolved. CDR3 length equals 13 residues. The V gene's germline CDR1 is SGHRS and CDR2 YFSETQ. V lost 5 bases and J lost 2, with 10 bases in between. This CDR3 is CASSSHLQETQYF. The DNA for the CDR3 is TGCGCCAGCAGTTCACACCTTCAAGAGACCCAGTACTTC.

The rearrangement uses TRBV5-1 and TRBJ2-2; 8 nucleotides align to TRBD1. V trimming: 5 bases; J trimming: 7 bases; junction bases outside the gene matches: 7. Germline CDR1 is SGHRS and CDR2 is YFSETQ. The CDR3 is made up of 14 amino acids. The CDR3, as DNA: TGCGCCAGCAGTCCGACAGGGGCCAGCGGGGAGCTGTTTTTT. This encodes CASSPTGASGELFF. Using reference TRBV5-1 and TRBJ2-2 for the parts outside the CDR3, the full variable domain is KAGVTQTPRYLIKTRGQQVTLSCSPISGHRSVSWYQQTPGQGLQFLFEYFSETQRNKGNFPGRFSGRQFSNSRSEMNVSTLELGDSALYLCASSPTGASGELFFGEGSRLTVL.

V gene TRBV5-1 combines with J gene TRBJ1-5, with a tentative D call TRBD1 (6 bases). Trimming removed 2 bases from V and 3 bases from J, with 9 bases in between. CDR1 and CDR2 (germline): SGHRS, YFSETQ. This CDR3 is 14 amino acids long. In DNA form, the CDR3 reads TGCGCCAGCAGCTTCGACAGGATCAATCAGCCCCAGCATTTT. Translated, it gives CASSFDRINQPQHF. The variable domain in full, with the rest retrieved from reference TRBV5-1 and TRBJ1-5, is KAGVTQTPRYLIKTRGQQVTLSCSPISGHRSVSWYQQTPGQGLQFLFEYFSETQRNKGNFPGRFSGRQFSNSRSEMNVSTLELGDSALYLCASSFDRINQPQHFGDGTRLSIL.

V is TRBV9 and J is TRBJ1-6; no clear D gene. This CDR3 has 14 residues. Germline V gene lookup returns CDR1 SGDLS and CDR2 YYNGEE. The V and J ends lost 3 bases and 7 bases respectively, with 11 bases between them. CDR3 coding DNA: TGTGCCAGCAGCGCACTAGACATAAATTCACCCCTCCACTTT. It yields the protein CASSALDINSPLHF.

This sequence joins TRBV2 and TRBJ2-7, with D maybe TRBD1 (5 bases). Trimming stripped 6 bases from V and 4 bases from J, with 13 bases between. CDR1 and CDR2 from the germline V gene are SNHLY and FYNNEI. CDR3 size: 13 residues. For the CDR3, the DNA is TGTGCCAGCAGCCCCCCAGACAGATACGAGCAGTACTTC. This sequence encodes CASSPPDRYEQYF.